A single sample gave rise to the 31 T cell receptor beta chains below, sequenced in a study of early T cells in non-severe SARS-CoV-2 infection. One entry per CDR3 protein results from TCRdb running MiXCR on the 5' RACE reads. Of tens of thousands of distinct CDR3 sequences in the sample, 12% were seen once. The material sequenced was whole blood. These receptors all stem from an adult who was a healthcare worker with PCR-confirmed SARS-CoV-2 infection or an uninfected control (not recorded which).

The chain employs TRBV20-1 and TRBJ2-7, with D unclear. The CDR3 runs 8 residues. Trimming took off 6 bases at V and 11 bases at J, with 8 bases between the two ends. From germline, CDR1 is DFQATT and CDR2 SNEGSKA (reference sequence). DNA of the CDR3: TGCAGTGCGGGCTTTAAGTACTTC. Its translation: CSAGFKYF.

This clonotype was seen at least ten times. The chain employs TRBV19 and TRBJ1-1, with D possibly TRBD1 on 5 matching bases. This CDR3 has 15 amino acids. Germline CDR1 reads LNHDA; CDR2 reads SQIVND (reference sequence). V lost 3 bases, J lost 5 bases, and 16 bases lay in between. The CDR3 DNA reads TGTGCCAGTAGTATGATGGGATACGGGGGAACTGAAGCTTTCTTT. This codes for CASSMMGYGGTEAFF.

This clonotype occurred a few times. The CDR3 protein is CASSLGKGTANEQFF. DNA of the CDR3: TGTGCCAGCAGCTTAGGCAAAGGGACAGCCAATGAGCAGTTCTTC. V gene TRBV7-9 combines with J gene TRBJ2-1, with 7 bases fitting TRBD1. J lost 6 bases, V lost 1 base, and 6 bases had no gene match. CDR3 length: 15 amino acids. In germline, CDR1 is SEHNR, CDR2 FQNEAQ (reference sequence).

In this sample, this clonotype turned up a few times. The chain employs TRBV5-4 and TRBJ2-1, with D possibly matching TRBD1 (5 bases). CDR1 is SGHNT, CDR2 YYREEE, per germline (reference sequence). The CDR3 is made up of 16 amino acids. V dropped 0 bases and J dropped 2 bases, with 12 bases sitting between them. CDR3 bases: TGTGCCAGCAGCTTGGTCGGGCAGGGTCCCTACAATGAGCAGTTCTTC. Protein: CASSLVGQGPYNEQFF.

This clonotype was recorded a few times. The chain is built from TRBV7-2 and TRBJ2-1; 8 positions match TRBD2. CDR1 is SGHTA, CDR2 FQGNSA, per germline. This CDR3 is 15 amino acids long. The V segment lost 4 bases and the J segment 8 bases; nucleotides outside the gene matches: 10. The CDR3 sequence: CASSSIRIAGYEQFF. CDR3 nucleotide sequence: TGTGCCAGCAGCTCAATTCGGATAGCGGGGTATGAGCAGTTCTTC.

The table lists this clonotype with many counts. The chain uses TRBV14 and TRBJ1-3, with D possibly being TRBD1 (6 bases). The germline CDR1 and CDR2 sequences are SGHDN and FVKESK. V was pared by 0 bases and J by 0 bases, with 9 bases between. The CDR3 consists of 16 residues. The CDR3 loop is CASSQERGPSGNTIYF. DNA for the CDR3: TGTGCCAGCAGCCAAGAACGGGGGCCCTCTGGAAACACCATATATTTT.

This clonotype has only a few counts. The chain carries TRBV7-9 and TRBJ2-7; D unclear. Germline V gene sequence: CDR1 SEHNR, CDR2 FQNEAQ (reference sequence). This CDR3 contains 14 residues. Trimming cost V 5 bases and J 1 base, with 12 bases left between them. The CDR3 DNA follows: TGTGCCAGCAGCCCTGCGTGGCAGTCCTACGAGCAGTACTTC. It translates to CASSPAWQSYEQYF.

Ten or more counts support this clonotype. The rearrangement links TRBV7-2 to TRBJ2-5, with D perhaps matching TRBD2 (6 bases). The CDR3 is 12 amino acids. Between the trimmed V and J ends, which lost 5 bases and 6 bases, there was a span of 10 bases. The germline CDR1 and CDR2 sequences are SGHTA and FQGNSA. CDR3 coding DNA: TGTGCCAGCAGCCCACTAGCAAAGACCCAGTACTTC. Amino acid sequence: CASSPLAKTQYF.

The chain links TRBV20-1 to TRBJ2-2; D ambiguous. Germline loops: CDR1 DFQATT, CDR2 SNEGSKA (reference sequence). V was shortened by 2 bases and J by 4 bases, with 8 bases between the two germline ends. The CDR3 has 13 residues. CDR3 nucleotides: TGCAGTGCTAGATCGGCAATCACCGGGGAGCTGTTTTTT. Protein: CSARSAITGELFF.

This clonotype was observed a handful of times. The rearrangement uses TRBV7-2 and TRBJ2-1; 7 bases map to TRBD2. Germline V lookup: CDR1 SGHTA, CDR2 FQGNSA. CDR3 length: 16 residues. V shed 3 bases and J 2 bases; nucleotides not matched to a gene: 7. The CDR3 loop reads CASSLGGRGTYNEQFF. CDR3 sequence (DNA): TGTGCCAGCAGCTTGGGGGGGAGAGGAACCTACAATGAGCAGTTCTTC.

This clonotype was seen repeatedly, ten times or more. A read error may account for a junction end that differs from germline. The DNA of the CDR3 is TGTGCCAGCTCGCCACAAGTGGGGACCCAGTACTTC. It specifies CASSPQVGTQYF. The rearrangement uses TRBV18 and TRBJ2-5; D not resolved. Germline V lookup: CDR1 KGHSH, CDR2 LQKENI. This CDR3 contains 12 residues.

The V gene is TRBV15, the J gene TRBJ2-1, with TRBD1 as a possible D gene (6 bases). Germline lookup yields CDR1 LNHNV and CDR2 YYDKDF (reference sequence). CDR3 size: 16 residues. Trimming stripped 1 base from V and 5 bases from J, with 15 bases between. CDR3 loop: CATSRGTALPNNEQFF. The DNA for the CDR3 is TGTGCCACCAGCAGAGGGACAGCCTTACCGAACAATGAGCAGTTCTTC.

CDR3 bases: TGTGCCAGCAGCGGGGCCGCCCAAGAGACCCAGTACTTC. This codes for CASSGAAQETQYF. The genes are TRBV11-3 and TRBJ2-5, with TRBD1 as a possible D gene (5 bases). Deletions cut 5 bases from V and 1 base from J, with 8 bases between. Germline V gene sequence: CDR1 SGHNT, CDR2 YENEEA. The CDR3 length is 13 residues.

As DNA, the CDR3 is TGTGCCAGCAGCCAAGATGGCGGACGGAATAATGAAAAACTGTTTTTT. This encodes CASSQDGGRNNEKLFF. The rearrangement joins TRBV4-2 to TRBJ1-4; D unresolved. The V gene lost 0 bases and the J gene lost 4 bases, with 12 bases spanning the gap. CDR1 LGHNA and CDR2 YNFKEQ come from the germline V gene. There are 16 residues in the CDR3.

In this sample, this clonotype turned up many times. V and J are TRBV2 and TRBJ2-1; 7 bases are a match to TRBD2. The CDR3 extends over 13 amino acids. The V gene's germline CDR1 is SNHLY and CDR2 FYNNEI. The trim removed 8 bases at V and 5 bases at J, leaving 6 bases unmatched. The DNA for the CDR3 is TGTGCCAGCGGGGGGGAAGTTCACAATGAGCAGTTCTTC. Translation gives CASGGEVHNEQFF.

This clonotype has more than one count but fewer than ten. The chain recombines TRBV20-1 with TRBJ1-2; no clear D. The ends were cut back, 1 base at V and 0 bases at J, with 9 bases in the middle. The germline gives CDR1 DFQATT, CDR2 SNEGSKA (reference sequence). The CDR3 is made up of 14 amino acids. The CDR3 DNA sequence: TGCAGTGCTAGAGCCGTAATAGCTAACTATGGCTACACCTTC. This encodes CSARAVIANYGYTF.

The sample holds a few counts of this clonotype. The gene calls are TRBV6-2 or TRBV6-3 and TRBJ2-3, with 8 bases aligning to TRBD2. V dropped 7 bases and J dropped 7; count of bases not matched to a gene: 7. Germline assignment: CDR1 MNHEY and CDR2 SVGEGT. The CDR3 extends over 13 amino acids. CDR3 DNA sequence: TGTGCCAGCAAGGCGGGAGGAATGCATACGCAGTATTTT. As protein: CASKAGGMHTQYF.

The V call is TRBV28, the J call TRBJ1-1, with no clear D. Germline CDR1 MDHEN, CDR2 SYDVKM. V was cut by 10 bases and J by 3 bases, with 6 bases left in between. The CDR3 sequence is 10 residues long. CDR3 nucleotides: TGTGCCACCCAATACACTGAAGCTTTCTTT. Encoded protein: CATQYTEAFF.

This clonotype was counted only a few times. This chain connects TRBV4-1 to TRBJ1-6; D gene uncertain. The V and J ends lost 1 base and 7 bases respectively, with 17 bases between them. The CDR3 totals 17 residues. Per the germline V gene, CDR1 is MGHRA and CDR2 is YSYEKL. This chain's CDR3 is CASSQGPQRGKNSPLHF. The DNA for the CDR3 is TGCGCCAGCAGCCAAGGACCCCAACGGGGTAAGAATTCACCCCTCCACTTT.

This clonotype appeared many times. The chain links TRBV20-1 to TRBJ2-5; D gene unclear. Germline CDR1 reads DFQATT; CDR2 reads SNEGSKA (reference sequence). V dropped 1 base and J dropped 5 bases, with 11 bases sitting between them. The CDR3 consists of 13 residues. This CDR3 reads CSARVVMMETQYF. In DNA, the CDR3 is TGCAGTGCTAGAGTGGTGATGATGGAGACCCAGTACTTC.

This clonotype showed up just a few times. The chain carries TRBV28 and TRBJ2-3; 11 bases are shared with TRBD2. CDR1 MDHEN and CDR2 SYDVKM come from the germline V gene. The junction had 10 bases not matched to a gene; V was cut back by 3 bases and J by 5 bases. The CDR3 loop spans 17 amino acids. CDR3 residues: CASSFPLLAGAGDTQYF. DNA of the CDR3: TGTGCCAGCAGTTTCCCCTTACTAGCGGGAGCGGGAGATACGCAGTATTTT.

In its sample, this clonotype was seen many times. J is TRBJ2-3 and V is TRBV4-3; 11 positions match TRBD2. J lost 4 bases, V lost 4 bases, and 7 bases had no gene match. This CDR3 region has 16 residues. The germline V gene encodes CDR1 LGHNA and CDR2 YSLEER. As DNA, the CDR3 is TGCGCCAGCAGCCCATTAGCGGGGGGGCAGGCAGATACGCAGTATTTT. The encoded protein is CASSPLAGGQADTQYF.

The chain uses TRBV2 and TRBJ2-1; 12 bases match TRBD2. CDR3 length: 15 amino acids. Germline V lookup: CDR1 SNHLY, CDR2 FYNNEI. The ends lost 8 bases at V and 7 bases at J; junction bases unmatched: 9. The CDR3 DNA reads as TGTGCCAGCCTAACTAGAGGACTAGCGGGGAATGAGCAGTTCTTC. Amino acid sequence: CASLTRGLAGNEQFF. The variable domain in full, with the rest retrieved from reference TRBV2 and TRBJ2-1, is EPEVTQTPSHQVTQMGQEVILRCVPISNHLYFYWYRQILGQKVEFLVSFYNNEISEKSEIFDDQFSVERPDGSNFTLKIRSTKLEDSAMYFCASLTRGLAGNEQFFGPGTRLTVL.

This clonotype has more than one count but fewer than ten. The V call is TRBV4-2, the J call TRBJ2-1; no firm D call. V was pared by 0 bases and J by 15 bases, with 12 bases between. CDR3 length: 12 amino acids. Germline V gene sequence: CDR1 LGHNA, CDR2 YNFKEQ. CDR3 protein: CASSQDGRIPFF. DNA for the CDR3: TGTGCCAGCAGCCAAGACGGCAGGATACCGTTCTTC.

This clonotype has just a few counts. The rearrangement joins TRBV20-1 to TRBJ2-5; 15 bases are a match to TRBD2. From germline, CDR1 is DFQATT and CDR2 SNEGSKA (reference sequence). The ends lost 5 bases at V and 4 bases at J; junction bases unmatched: 14. This CDR3 is 18 amino acids long. The CDR3 DNA reads as TGCAGTGCTCCTAAAGGGGGACTAGCGGGGGGCACGGGAGAGACCCAGTACTTC. It codes for CSAPKGGLAGGTGETQYF.

This clonotype occurred a few times. The chain has TRBV7-2 and TRBJ1-1; D not resolved. Trimming pared 1 base from V and 8 bases from J, leaving 8 bases between. This CDR3 is built from 12 residues. Germline-derived CDR1 and CDR2 are SGHTA and FQGNSA. CDR3 coding DNA: TGTGCCAGCAGCTTAGTACAGAACGAAGCTTTCTTT. Residues: CASSLVQNEAFF.

V gene TRBV5-1 combines with J gene TRBJ2-3; 11 bases agree with TRBD2. The V gene end was trimmed by 1 base and the J gene end by 9 bases; junction bases not matched to a gene: 10. The germline V gene encodes CDR1 SGHRS and CDR2 YFSETQ. The length of the CDR3 is 16 residues. The CDR3 region has the DNA TGCGCCAGCAGCTTGTTACCCTCTAGCGGGAGGTCAACGCAGTATTTT. Protein: CASSLLPSSGRSTQYF. The full variable domain, with the rest looked up from reference TRBV5-1 and TRBJ2-3, is KAGVTQTPRYLIKTRGQQVTLSCSPISGHRSVSWYQQTPGQGLQFLFEYFSETQRNKGNFPGRFSGRQFSNSRSEMNVSTLELGDSALYLCASSLLPSSGRSTQYFGPGTRLTVL.

This clonotype has a count of ten or more. This chain links TRBV20-1 with TRBJ1-5; 8 positions agree with TRBD1. Trimming took 5 bases from V and 3 from J; bases not matched to a gene: 6. Germline-derived CDR1 and CDR2 are DFQATT and SNEGSKA (reference sequence). This CDR3 is built from 14 residues. CDR3 in amino acids: CSARGQVNNQPQHF. CDR3 nucleotides: TGCAGTGCTCGGGGACAGGTAAACAATCAGCCCCAGCATTTT.

This clonotype was detected many times. The chain has TRBV20-1 and TRBJ2-1; 11 bases align to TRBD1. The CDR3 loop spans 17 amino acids. Germline V gene lookup returns CDR1 DFQATT and CDR2 SNEGSKA (reference sequence). V dropped 5 bases and J dropped 5; count of bases not matched to a gene: 14. The CDR3 DNA reads TGCAGTGCTGAGGGACAGGGGGGGAGTGGGGCCCACAATGAGCAGTTCTTC. Residues: CSAEGQGGSGAHNEQFF.

This clonotype came up a few times. The rearrangement joins TRBV5-1 to TRBJ2-5, with D perhaps TRBD1 or TRBD2 (6 bases each). This CDR3 spans 15 amino acids. The germline gives CDR1 SGHRS, CDR2 YFSETQ. V lost 6 bases to trimming and J lost 3 bases, with 18 bases between them. This CDR3 reads CASKGKGGLEETQYF. CDR3 DNA sequence: TGCGCCAGCAAAGGAAAAGGGGGGTTGGAAGAGACCCAGTACTTC.

This rearrangement joins TRBV9 to TRBJ2-2, with unresolved D. Germline CDR1 and CDR2: SGDLS and YYNGEE. V shed 3 bases and J shed 6 bases, with 9 bases lying between them. The CDR3 totals 13 residues. CDR3 protein: CASSGRIAGELFF. CDR3 sequence (DNA): TGTGCCAGCAGCGGACGGATCGCCGGGGAGCTGTTTTTT.